What follows describes a single T cell receptor (beta chain). Its matching antigen is unknown. This sample is part of a study of identical twins. Notes on the study in general: Recombination models fit unrelated individuals' TCR alpha sharing but underestimated twins'. The more abundant beta clonotypes in cord blood had fewer insertions, and memory repertoires did not show this.

V lost 1 base and J lost 1; bases outside the gene matches: 8. This CDR3 is built from 18 residues. Germline V lookup: CDR1 SGHAT, CDR2 FQDESV (reference sequence). TCRdb re-called the 5' RACE reads through MiXCR, storing one row per CDR3 protein. The profile shows some 500,000 distinct CDR3 sequences, 14% of them singletons. The same data also went into a second study, on yellow fever vaccine responses in identical twins. This second study says: Twin vaccine T cell responses reportedly seemed partly convergent, partly personalized.

The V call is TRBV11-1, the J call TRBJ2-5, with 11 bases fitting TRBD2. This TCR was recovered from a woman between 18 and 29 years old in good health. Specimen: CD4+ T cells sorted from blood. CDR3 amino acids: CASSLGSSGGPTQETQYF. DNA for the CDR3: TGTGCCAGCAGCTTAGGATCTAGCGGGGGGCCCACCCAAGAGACCCAGTACTTC. The entire variable domain, with the rest obtained from reference TRBV11-1 and TRBJ2-5, is as follows: EAEVAQSPRYKITEKSQAVAFWCDPISGHATLYWYRQILGQGPELLVQFQDESVVDDSQLPKDRFSAERLKGVDSTLKIQPAELGDSAMYLCASSLGSSGGPTQETQYFGPGTRLLVL.